The 31 T cell receptor beta chains given below trace back to one sample, sequenced in a study of lymphopenia after photon versus proton radiotherapy. The table came from immunoSEQ multiplex PCR; TCRdb's copy has only in-frame clones and leaves some out. This repertoire shows tens of thousands of clones, around nine tenths found once; its top ten account for 45% to 60%. Sequences were derived from peripheral blood, sampled from a patient treated with proton-based radiotherapy. The receptors were sampled from a woman in her sixties with cholangiocarcinoma. Some clones in this sample may be carry-over from other donors' samples.

The chain joins TRBV19 to TRBJ2-2; the D gene is possibly TRBD1 (5 bases). Germline CDR1 is LNHDA and CDR2 is SQIVND (reference sequence). The CDR3 runs 15 residues. V was shortened by 7 bases and J by 2 bases, with 14 bases between the two germline ends. CDR3 loop: CASNGAGDNTGELFF. CDR3 sequence (DNA): TGTGCCAGTAATGGGGCAGGTGATAACACCGGGGAGCTGTTTTTT.

The V and J genes are TRBV30 and TRBJ2-1; 11 bases are shared with TRBD2. This CDR3 region has 14 residues. The germline V gene encodes CDR1 GTSNPN and CDR2 SVGIG (reference sequence). With V trimmed by 6 bases and J by 2 bases, 3 bases remained unmatched. The CDR3 reads CACPTSGAYNEQFF. In DNA form, the CDR3 reads TGTGCCTGTCCGACTAGCGGGGCCTACAATGAGCAGTTCTTC.

The chain recombines TRBV9 with TRBJ2-1; D uncertain. There are 13 residues in the CDR3. Germline assignment: CDR1 SGDLS and CDR2 YYNGEE. V was trimmed by 3 bases and J by 7 bases, leaving 11 bases between them. In DNA form, the CDR3 reads TGTGCCAGCAGCGGGTGGGGAAGTAATGAGCAGTTCTTC. It encodes CASSGWGSNEQFF.

This clone was picked up a small number of times. J is TRBJ2-7 and V is TRBV6-6; no reliable D call. Trimming took off 7 bases at V and 2 bases at J, with 12 bases between the two ends. Germline V gene lookup returns CDR1 MNHNY and CDR2 SVGAGI (reference sequence). The CDR3 has 13 amino acids. Here the CDR3 reads CASIPSGTYEQYF. The CDR3 nucleotides are TGTGCCAGCATCCCGAGTGGAACCTACGAGCAGTACTTC.

This chain links TRBV18 with TRBJ2-1; the D is unclear. Trimming pared 4 bases from V and 0 bases from J, leaving 10 bases between. Germline lookup yields CDR1 KGHSH and CDR2 LQKENI. The CDR3 loop spans 15 amino acids. CDR3 bases: TGTGCCAGCTCACAAGAACAGATCTCCTACAATGAGCAGTTCTTC. Its translation is CASSQEQISYNEQFF. The entire variable domain, with the rest obtained from reference TRBV18 and TRBJ2-1, is as follows: NAGVMQNPRHLVRRRGQEARLRCSPMKGHSHVYWYRQLPEEGLKFMVYLQKENIIDESGMPKERFSAEFPKEGPSILRIQQVVRGDSAAYFCASSQEQISYNEQFFGPGTRLTVL.

This chain uses TRBV10-3 with TRBJ2-7, with D perhaps being TRBD1 or TRBD2 (5 bases each). The ends were cut back, 0 bases at V and 6 bases at J, with 12 bases in the middle. The CDR3 runs to 14 residues. Germline V gene lookup returns CDR1 ENHRY and CDR2 SYGVKD. The CDR3: CAISESNGTPEQYF. The CDR3 region has the DNA TGTGCCATCAGTGAGTCAAATGGGACGCCCGAGCAGTACTTC.

V and J are TRBV18 and TRBJ2-2, with 10 bases identical to TRBD2. CDR1 and CDR2 from the germline V gene are KGHSH and LQKENI. The CDR3 has 18 amino acids. With 2 bases clipped from V and 2 bases from J, the junction kept 8 bases outside the gene matches. CDR3 coding DNA: TGTGCCAGCTCACCAACCCCGGGACTAGCGACAAACACCGGGGAGCTGTTTTTT. This encodes CASSPTPGLATNTGELFF.

The rearrangement uses TRBV2 and TRBJ2-5; no firm D call. V gave up 8 bases and J gave up 5 bases, with 9 bases separating them. This CDR3 spans 11 amino acids. Germline loops: CDR1 SNHLY, CDR2 FYNNEI. CDR3: CASAPRETQYF. The CDR3 nucleotides are TGTGCCAGCGCACCCAGGGAGACCCAGTACTTC.

This chain joins TRBV11-3 and TRBJ2-7; D assignment may be TRBD1 or TRBD2 (5 bases each). Germline CDR1 SGHNT, CDR2 YENEEA. CDR3 size: 14 residues. Trimming removed 5 bases from V and 4 bases from J, with 15 bases in between. The CDR3: CASSPGARDYEQYF. The CDR3 region has the DNA TGTGCCAGCAGCCCCGGGGCAAGAGATTACGAGCAGTACTTC.

This chain joins TRBV4-1 and TRBJ2-7; TRBD2 agrees at 9 bases. Trimming at V came to 1 base and at J to 2 bases, leaving 3 bases not matched to a gene. The CDR3 sequence is 15 residues long. The germline gives CDR1 MGHRA, CDR2 YSYEKL. CDR3 sequence (DNA): TGCGCCAGCAGCCAAGCCCTAGCGGGGACCTACGAGCAGTACTTC. This gives the protein CASSQALAGTYEQYF.

The chain combines TRBV6-6 with TRBJ2-1; D is unclear. CDR3 length equals 11 residues. CDR1 and CDR2 (germline): MNHNY, SVGAGI (reference sequence). Trimming stripped 5 bases from V and 9 bases from J, with 8 bases between. Written as DNA, the CDR3 is TGTGCCAGCAGTCCGATATTTGAGCAGTTCTTC. Protein: CASSPIFEQFF.

J is TRBJ1-1 and V is TRBV5-4; D is unresolved. V lost 1 base and J lost 0, with 10 bases in between. In germline, CDR1 is SGHNT, CDR2 YYREEE (reference sequence). This CDR3 is 15 amino acids long. CDR3 protein: CASSLPLGMNTEAFF. The CDR3 nucleotides read TGTGCCAGCAGCTTGCCACTGGGGATGAACACTGAAGCTTTCTTT. The full variable domain, with the rest looked up from reference TRBV5-4 and TRBJ1-1, is ETGVTQSPTHLIKTRGQQVTLRCSSQSGHNTVSWYQQALGQGPQFIFQYYREEENGRGNFPPRFSGLQFPNYSSELNVNALELDDSALYLCASSLPLGMNTEAFFGQGTRLTVV.

The chain combines TRBV27 with TRBJ2-5, with D possibly matching TRBD2 (5 bases). The CDR3 has 16 residues. Trimming shortened V by 5 bases and J by 5 bases, and 21 bases separated the two germline ends. The germline gives CDR1 MNHEY, CDR2 SMNVEV (reference sequence). CDR3 loop: CASSTHLGGPAETQYF. The CDR3 DNA reads as TGTGCCAGCAGTACTCACTTAGGCGGGCCGGCGGAGACCCAGTACTTC.

This clone is classed as medium-sized. The J gene is TRBJ2-1, the V gene TRBV7-9; weak D call: TRBD1 (5 bases). The CDR3 has 13 residues. V lost 5 bases and J 9 bases, leaving 14 bases between the germline ends. Per germline, CDR1 SEHNR and CDR2 FQNEAQ (reference sequence). The CDR3 DNA follows: TGTGCCAGCAGCCTAAAAGGAAGGGGTGAGCAGTTCTTC. Translating gives CASSLKGRGEQFF.

V usage is TRBV6-1 and J usage is TRBJ2-5; maybe TRBD1 (5 bases). The CDR3 is 15 residues long. Germline CDR1 is MNHNS and CDR2 is SASEGT. Deletions cut 3 bases from V and 1 base from J, with 12 bases between. DNA of the CDR3: TGTGCCAGCAGTGAGACAACGGACACCCAAGAGACCCAGTACTTC. It specifies CASSETTDTQETQYF.

This clone was recorded once. The chain couples TRBV29-1 to TRBJ2-2, with 7 nucleotides matching TRBD1. Germline V CDR1 and CDR2: SQVTM, ANQGSEA. V was pared by 7 bases and J by 1 base, with 9 bases of the junction left unmatched. CDR3 size: 15 residues. The CDR3 is CSGTGARGNTGELFF. The CDR3 DNA is TGCAGCGGAACAGGGGCGAGAGGGAACACCGGGGAGCTGTTTTTT.

The rearrangement links TRBV7-9 to TRBJ2-1; 11 nucleotides align to TRBD2. The V and J ends lost 7 bases and 7 bases, in that order; junction bases with no gene match: 9. The CDR3 totals 15 residues. Germline loops: CDR1 SEHNR, CDR2 FQNEAQ (reference sequence). CDR3 sequence reads: CASTDLSSGRNEQFF. CDR3 nucleotides: TGTGCCAGCACCGATCTCTCTAGCGGGAGGAATGAGCAGTTCTTC.

V gene TRBV13 combines with J gene TRBJ2-5; a possible D gene is TRBD1 (5 bases). Germline V lookup: CDR1 PRHDT, CDR2 FYEKMQ (reference sequence). The CDR3 is 12 amino acids. The ends were cut back, 5 bases at V and 1 base at J, with 5 bases in the middle. The CDR3: CASSRGQETQYF. The CDR3 DNA is TGTGCCAGCAGCAGGGGCCAAGAGACCCAGTACTTC.

V gene TRBV2 combines with J gene TRBJ1-1; D gene uncertain. CDR3 size: 14 residues. Germline assignment: CDR1 SNHLY and CDR2 FYNNEI. V dropped 4 bases and J dropped 11 bases, with 20 bases sitting between them. The CDR3 protein is CASSALQVTLEAFF. Here the CDR3 DNA reads TGTGCCAGCAGTGCGCTCCAAGTTACACTCGAGGCTTTCTTT.

The chain links TRBV27 to TRBJ1-5, with D perhaps TRBD1 (5 bases). The CDR3 length is 16 residues. V dropped 6 bases and J dropped 2 bases, with 17 bases sitting between them. Germline V CDR1 and CDR2: MNHEY, SMNVEV (reference sequence). The CDR3 is CASRFTGVGGNQPQHF. DNA for the CDR3: TGTGCCAGCAGATTCACGGGGGTGGGAGGCAATCAGCCCCAGCATTTT.

The rearrangement links TRBV6-1 to TRBJ2-7; TRBD1 or TRBD2 may be the D gene (5 bases each). The CDR3 extends over 13 amino acids. V was shortened by 10 bases and J by 4 bases, with 17 bases between the two germline ends. The V gene's germline CDR1 is MNHNS and CDR2 SASEGT. The CDR3 bases are TGTGCCACCCATCCGGGACGGATATACGAGCAGTACTTC. The encoded protein is CATHPGRIYEQYF.

The V and J genes are TRBV19 and TRBJ1-5, with a possible D match to TRBD1 (6 bases). V lost 4 bases to trimming and J lost 0 bases, with 10 bases between them. Germline CDR1 and CDR2: LNHDA and SQIVND (reference sequence). The CDR3 spans 15 residues. CDR3 residues: CASSTGHYSNQPQHF. Written as DNA, the CDR3 is TGTGCCAGTAGTACGGGACATTATAGCAATCAGCCCCAGCATTTT.

The chain is built from TRBV5-1 and TRBJ2-7; TRBD2 matches at 11 bases. Germline V gives CDR1 SGHRS, CDR2 YFSETQ. Trimming at V came to 5 bases and at J to 7 bases, leaving 5 bases not matched to a gene. The CDR3 covers 13 residues. The CDR3 DNA reads TGCGCCAGCAGAGGGACTAGCGGTCTTGAGCAGTACTTC. As protein: CASRGTSGLEQYF.

This rearrangement joins TRBV4-2 to TRBJ1-4; D not resolved. Germline lookup yields CDR1 LGHNA and CDR2 YNFKEQ. The CDR3 extends over 14 amino acids. Between the trimmed V and J ends, which lost 6 bases and 7 bases, there was a span of 15 bases. The CDR3 spells CASSPVEGREKLFF. The CDR3 nucleotides read TGTGCCAGCAGTCCTGTCGAAGGGCGTGAAAAACTGTTTTTT.

The rearrangement joins TRBV5-6 to TRBJ1-2; 12 bases line up with TRBD1. Germline lookup yields CDR1 SGHDT and CDR2 YYEEEE. The ends lost 5 bases at V and 4 bases at J; junction bases unmatched: 9. The CDR3 extends over 16 amino acids. The CDR3 nucleotides are TGTGCCAGCAGATTACGGGACAGGGGGCCTGGCTATGGCTACACCTTC. Protein sequence: CASRLRDRGPGYGYTF.

CDR3 sequence: CANQPDRGPDGYTF. As DNA, the CDR3 is TGTGCCAACCAGCCAGACAGGGGGCCGGATGGCTACACCTTC. The chain joins TRBV19 to TRBJ1-2; 10 bases agree with TRBD1. The germline CDR1 and CDR2 sequences are LNHDA and SQIVND (reference sequence). The CDR3 runs 14 residues. The ends lost 10 bases at V and 6 bases at J; junction bases unmatched: 11.

The chain employs TRBV7-2 and TRBJ2-1; possible D gene TRBD2, 5 bases. With 1 base removed from V and 7 bases from J, the gap between germline ends came to 8 bases. The length of the CDR3 is 13 residues. Germline lookup yields CDR1 SGHTA and CDR2 FQGNSA. CDR3 in amino acids: CASSLGRTNEQFF. The DNA for the CDR3 is TGTGCCAGCAGCTTAGGACGGACTAATGAGCAGTTCTTC.

The chain joins TRBV5-4 to TRBJ2-5; 8 bases agree with TRBD2. Looked up from germline, CDR1 is SGHNT and CDR2 is YYREEE (reference sequence). The J segment lost 1 base and the V segment lost 2 bases, leaving 4 bases of the junction unmatched. The CDR3 spans 15 residues. The CDR3 here is CASSFGGEFQETQYF. Here the CDR3 DNA reads TGTGCCAGCAGCTTCGGGGGGGAGTTCCAAGAGACCCAGTACTTC. Looking up the rest from reference TRBV5-4 and TRBJ2-5 gives the full variable domain: ETGVTQSPTHLIKTRGQQVTLRCSSQSGHNTVSWYQQALGQGPQFIFQYYREEENGRGNFPPRFSGLQFPNYSSELNVNALELDDSALYLCASSFGGEFQETQYFGPGTRLLVL.

The rearrangement uses TRBV29-1 and TRBJ2-1; maybe TRBD1 (6 bases). The CDR3 sequence is 18 residues long. Per the germline V gene, CDR1 is SQVTM and CDR2 is ANQGSEA. Trimming shortened V by 2 bases and J by 6 bases, and 26 bases separated the two germline ends. The CDR3 region has the DNA TGCAGCGTTGAACGAACAGGGTTATTGTTCGGTTCTAGCAATGAGCAGTTCTTC. This encodes CSVERTGLLFGSSNEQFF.

The chain joins TRBV13 to TRBJ2-7; either TRBD1 or TRBD2 may supply D (5 bases each). Germline CDR1 PRHDT, CDR2 FYEKMQ (reference sequence). Deletions cut 4 bases from V and 4 bases from J, with 11 bases between. This CDR3 is built from 13 residues. The CDR3 nucleotides are TGTGCCAGCAGCTCACGGGACCATTACGAGCAGTACTTC. Translated: CASSSRDHYEQYF. The whole variable domain, filled in from reference TRBV13 and TRBJ2-7, reads AAGVIQSPRHLIKEKRETATLKCYPIPRHDTVYWYQQGPGQDPQFLISFYEKMQSDKGSIPDRFSAQQFSDYHSELNMSSLELGDSALYFCASSSRDHYEQYFGPGTRLTVT.

This sequence joins TRBV4-1 and TRBJ1-1; TRBD1 aligns across 8 bases. Germline CDR1 MGHRA, CDR2 YSYEKL. The V segment lost 3 bases and the J segment 4 bases; nucleotides outside the gene matches: 7. CDR3 length: 15 amino acids. CDR3 sequence (DNA): TGCGCCAGCAGCCAGCGGACAGGGATTTCCACTGAAGCTTTCTTT. Its translation: CASSQRTGISTEAFF.